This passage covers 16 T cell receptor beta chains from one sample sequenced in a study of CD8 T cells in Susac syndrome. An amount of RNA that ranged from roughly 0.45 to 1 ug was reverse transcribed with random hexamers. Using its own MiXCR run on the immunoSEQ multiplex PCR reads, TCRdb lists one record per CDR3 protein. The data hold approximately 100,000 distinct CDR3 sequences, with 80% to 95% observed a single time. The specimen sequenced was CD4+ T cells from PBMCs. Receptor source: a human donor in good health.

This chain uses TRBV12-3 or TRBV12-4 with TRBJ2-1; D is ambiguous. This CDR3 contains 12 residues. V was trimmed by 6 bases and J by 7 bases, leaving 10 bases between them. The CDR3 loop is CASRSPLNEQFF. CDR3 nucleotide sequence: TGTGCCAGCAGGTCACCCCTGAATGAGCAGTTCTTC.

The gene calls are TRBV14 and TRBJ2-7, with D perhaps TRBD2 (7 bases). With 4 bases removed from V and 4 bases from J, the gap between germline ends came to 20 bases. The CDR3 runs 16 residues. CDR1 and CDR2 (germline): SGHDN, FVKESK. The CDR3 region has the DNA TGTGCCAGCAGCCCAATGGACCCGGCGGGGGCATACGAGCAGTACTTC. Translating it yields CASSPMDPAGAYEQYF.

The CDR3 DNA sequence: TGTGCCAGCAGCTTATGGCAGGGGAACAATCAGCCCCAGCATTTT. Protein: CASSLWQGNNQPQHF. The chain employs TRBV7-8 and TRBJ1-5, with D possibly TRBD1 on 6 matching bases. This CDR3 contains 15 residues. Per the germline V gene, CDR1 is SGHVS and CDR2 is FQNEAQ. V was clipped by 2 bases and J by 3 bases, with 11 bases between them.

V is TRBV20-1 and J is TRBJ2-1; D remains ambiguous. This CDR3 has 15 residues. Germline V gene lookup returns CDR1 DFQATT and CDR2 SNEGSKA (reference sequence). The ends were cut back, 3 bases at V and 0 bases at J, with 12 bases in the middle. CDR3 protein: CSASKAESSYNEQFF. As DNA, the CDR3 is TGCAGTGCTAGTAAAGCTGAAAGCTCCTACAATGAGCAGTTCTTC.

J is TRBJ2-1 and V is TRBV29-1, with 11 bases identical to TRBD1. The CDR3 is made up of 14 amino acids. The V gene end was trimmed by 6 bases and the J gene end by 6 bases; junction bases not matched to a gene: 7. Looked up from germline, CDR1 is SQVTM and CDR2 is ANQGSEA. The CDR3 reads CSVDGTGGINEQFF. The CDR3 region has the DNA TGCAGCGTGGATGGGACAGGGGGGATCAATGAGCAGTTCTTC.

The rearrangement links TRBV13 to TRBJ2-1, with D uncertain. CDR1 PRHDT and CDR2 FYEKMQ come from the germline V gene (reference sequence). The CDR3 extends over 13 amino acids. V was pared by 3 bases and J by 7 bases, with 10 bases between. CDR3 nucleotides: TGTGCCAGCAGCTTTGGCGATACGAATGAGCAGTTCTTC. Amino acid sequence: CASSFGDTNEQFF.

The CDR3 sequence is CACSGTGIPQPQHF. The CDR3 DNA sequence: TGTGCCTGCTCCGGGACAGGGATTCCTCAGCCCCAGCATTTT. The chain combines TRBV30 with TRBJ1-5; 9 bases match TRBD1. Looked up from germline, CDR1 is GTSNPN and CDR2 is SVGIG (reference sequence). The CDR3 spans 14 residues. J gave up 6 bases and V 6 bases, and 9 bases lay outside the gene matches.

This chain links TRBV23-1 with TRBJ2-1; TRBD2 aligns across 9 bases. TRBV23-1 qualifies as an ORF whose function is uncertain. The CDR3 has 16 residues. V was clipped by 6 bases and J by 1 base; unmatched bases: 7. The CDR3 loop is CASSPKGLASYNEQFF. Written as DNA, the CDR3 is TGCGCCAGCAGCCCAAAGGGACTAGCTTCCTACAATGAGCAGTTCTTC.

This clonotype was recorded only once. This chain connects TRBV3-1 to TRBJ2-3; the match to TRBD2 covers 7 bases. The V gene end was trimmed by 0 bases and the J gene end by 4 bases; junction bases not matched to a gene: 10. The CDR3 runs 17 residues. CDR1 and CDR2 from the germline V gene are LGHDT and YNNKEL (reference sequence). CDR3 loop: CASSQEYGGRSPDTQYF. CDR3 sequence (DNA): TGTGCCAGCAGCCAAGAATACGGCGGGAGATCTCCAGATACGCAGTATTTT.

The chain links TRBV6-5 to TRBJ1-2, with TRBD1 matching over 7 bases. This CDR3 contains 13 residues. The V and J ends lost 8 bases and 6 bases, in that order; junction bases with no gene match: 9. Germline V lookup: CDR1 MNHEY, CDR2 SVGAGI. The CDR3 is CASGTLQGNGYTF. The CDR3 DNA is TGTGCCAGCGGTACTCTACAGGGGAATGGCTACACCTTC.

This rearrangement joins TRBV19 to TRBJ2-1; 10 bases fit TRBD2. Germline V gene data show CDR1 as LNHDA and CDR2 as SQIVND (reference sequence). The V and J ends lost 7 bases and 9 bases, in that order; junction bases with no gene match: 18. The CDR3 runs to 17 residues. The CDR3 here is CASIPTGRSGRGREQFF. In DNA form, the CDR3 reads TGTGCCAGTATACCCACCGGGAGGAGCGGGAGGGGTCGTGAGCAGTTCTTC.

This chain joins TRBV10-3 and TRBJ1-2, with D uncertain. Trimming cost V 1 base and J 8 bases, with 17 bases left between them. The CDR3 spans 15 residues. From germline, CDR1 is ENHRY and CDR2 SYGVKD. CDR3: CAISEFMGMSDGYTF. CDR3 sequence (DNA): TGTGCCATCAGTGAGTTTATGGGGATGAGTGACGGCTACACCTTC.

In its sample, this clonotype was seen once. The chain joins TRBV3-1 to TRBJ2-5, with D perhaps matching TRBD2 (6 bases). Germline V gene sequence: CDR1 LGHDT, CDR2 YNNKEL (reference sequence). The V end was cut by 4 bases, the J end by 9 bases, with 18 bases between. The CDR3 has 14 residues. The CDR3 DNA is TGTGCCAGCAGCCCCTCCGGGAGTCACTCCGCCCAGTACTTC. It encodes CASSPSGSHSAQYF.

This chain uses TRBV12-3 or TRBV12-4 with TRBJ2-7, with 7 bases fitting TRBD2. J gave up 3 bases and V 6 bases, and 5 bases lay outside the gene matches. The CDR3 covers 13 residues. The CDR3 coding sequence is TGTGCCAGCAGCCGCTGGGGGGGCTACGAGCAGTACTTC. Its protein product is CASSRWGGYEQYF.

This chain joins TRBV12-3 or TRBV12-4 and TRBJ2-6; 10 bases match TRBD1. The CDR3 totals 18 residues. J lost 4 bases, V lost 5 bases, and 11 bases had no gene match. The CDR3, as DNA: TGTGCCAGCAGTCGACAGGGACAGGGGAGGACAGGGGCCAACGTCCTGACTTTC. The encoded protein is CASSRQGQGRTGANVLTF.

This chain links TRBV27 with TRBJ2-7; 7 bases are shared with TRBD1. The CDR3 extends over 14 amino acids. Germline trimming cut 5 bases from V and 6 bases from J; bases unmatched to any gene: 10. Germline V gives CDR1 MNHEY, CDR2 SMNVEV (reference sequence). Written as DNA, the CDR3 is TGTGCCAGCAGTCGGACGAATACAGGGGTCGAGCAGTACTTC. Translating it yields CASSRTNTGVEQYF.